This passage covers 19 T cell receptor beta chains from one sample sequenced in a study of T cell repertoires in cytomegalovirus infection. TCRdb reanalysed the reads using MiXCR and keeps one entry per CDR3 protein. The sample holds 140,000 to 150,000 distinct CDR3 sequences, around 30% seen once. Their recognized antigens are unknown. This material consisted of CD8+ T cells from cultured PBMCs, taken from culture after CMV antigen stimulation. These TCRs come from a human donor in good health (CMV status not recorded). Some clones in this sample may be carry-over from other donors' samples.

This clonotype was seen a handful of times. V usage is TRBV4-1 and J usage is TRBJ2-1, with 7 bases matching TRBD2. Germline-derived CDR1 and CDR2 are MGHRA and YSYEKL. V was pared by 4 bases and J by 7 bases, with 7 bases of the junction left unmatched. The CDR3 loop spans 14 amino acids. The CDR3 nucleotides are TGCGCCAGCAGCCTCGGACGGCGGGGGAATGAGCAGTTCTTC. Translation: CASSLGRRGNEQFF.

This clonotype has ten or more counts. The chain combines TRBV27 with TRBJ1-1; D not certain. The V end lost 5 bases, the J end lost 3 bases, and 10 bases lay between the germline ends. This CDR3 region has 13 residues. The germline gives CDR1 MNHEY, CDR2 SMNVEV (reference sequence). The CDR3, as DNA: TGTGCCAGCAGTCACGGACTGTACACTGAAGCTTTCTTT. Amino acid sequence: CASSHGLYTEAFF.

The chain is built from TRBV5-1 and TRBJ2-5; D is undetermined. The CDR3 sequence is 16 residues long. Deletions cut 3 bases from V and 2 bases from J, with 17 bases between. Germline lookup yields CDR1 SGHRS and CDR2 YFSETQ. CDR3 sequence (DNA): TGCGCCAGCAGCTCACCCTCAGGATTTTTTCAAGAGACCCAGTACTTC. The encoded protein is CASSSPSGFFQETQYF.

The chain uses TRBV7-8 and TRBJ1-4; D is unresolved. Germline CDR1 and CDR2: SGHVS and FQNEAQ. Trimming took off 1 base at V and 6 bases at J, with 12 bases between the two ends. The CDR3 is made up of 15 amino acids. The CDR3 DNA follows: TGTGCCAGCAGCTTAGGTATCTCCGAGGATGAAAAACTGTTTTTT. Encoded protein: CASSLGISEDEKLFF.

This clonotype was counted at least ten times. This CDR3 reads CASGKQGNEQFF. The CDR3 DNA is TGTGCCAGCGGAAAACAGGGGAATGAGCAGTTCTTC. The rearrangement joins TRBV7-6 to TRBJ2-1; 7 bases match TRBD1. The CDR3 covers 12 residues. Germline V CDR1 and CDR2: SGHVS, FNYEAQ. The trim removed 8 bases at V and 7 bases at J, leaving 5 bases unmatched. The whole variable domain, filled in from reference TRBV7-6 and TRBJ2-1, reads GAGVSQSPRYKVTKRGQDVALRCDPISGHVSLYWYRQALGQGPEFLTYFNYEAQQDKSGLPNDRFSAERPEGSISTLTIQRTEQRDSAMYRCASGKQGNEQFFGPGTRLTVL.

The chain couples TRBV25-1 to TRBJ1-6; 11 positions agree with TRBD1. This CDR3 has 18 amino acids. Germline loops: CDR1 MGHDK, CDR2 SYGVNS. Trimming at V came to 4 bases and at J to 6 bases, leaving 11 bases not matched to a gene. Here the CDR3 DNA reads TGTGCCAGCAGTGCCTGGACAGGGGGCGAGTTCGGTAATTCACCCCTCCACTTT. Amino acids: CASSAWTGGEFGNSPLHF.

The gene calls are TRBV6-2 or TRBV6-3 and TRBJ2-1, with D possibly being TRBD2 (6 bases). There are 13 residues in the CDR3. Germline CDR1 reads MNHEY; CDR2 reads SVGEGT. Trimming pared 3 bases from V and 9 bases from J, leaving 12 bases between. CDR3 protein: CASSYPDSGEQFF. The DNA of the CDR3 is TGTGCCAGCAGTTATCCCGATAGCGGTGAGCAGTTCTTC.

There are many counts of this clonotype. This chain uses TRBV7-6 with TRBJ1-1; D remains ambiguous. V shed 1 base and J shed 7 bases, with 10 bases lying between them. This CDR3 spans 13 amino acids. Germline V gene lookup returns CDR1 SGHVS and CDR2 FNYEAQ. CDR3 protein: CASSLDVGGEAFF. The CDR3 DNA is TGTGCCAGCAGCTTAGACGTGGGTGGTGAAGCTTTCTTT.

This clonotype has only a few counts. The chain uses TRBV20-1 and TRBJ2-6; D unresolved. Trimming shortened V by 6 bases and J by 2 bases, and 8 bases separated the two germline ends. There are 13 residues in the CDR3. Per germline, CDR1 DFQATT and CDR2 SNEGSKA (reference sequence). CDR3 protein: CSAEDTGANVLTF. CDR3 nucleotides: TGCAGTGCCGAGGATACTGGGGCCAACGTCCTGACTTTC.

This clonotype was recorded at least ten times. The rearrangement joins TRBV7-2 to TRBJ1-1; D is uncertain. The V end was cut by 5 bases, the J end by 1 base, with 11 bases between. The V gene's germline CDR1 is SGHTA and CDR2 FQGNSA. The CDR3 loop spans 14 amino acids. The CDR3 sequence: CASSPTVGNTEAFF. DNA for the CDR3: TGTGCCAGCAGCCCAACCGTGGGGAACACTGAAGCTTTCTTT.

This clonotype was counted between two and nine times. J is TRBJ2-2 and V is TRBV24-1; D not certain. Germline V CDR1 and CDR2: KGHDR, SFDVKD. CDR3 size: 17 residues. Trimming stripped 3 bases from V and 5 bases from J, with 18 bases between. CDR3 residues: CATSDPPGRVGTGELFF. DNA for the CDR3: TGTGCCACCAGTGATCCCCCCGGGCGAGTGGGGACCGGGGAGCTGTTTTTT.

The chain employs TRBV27 and TRBJ2-7; 11 bases fit TRBD1. The V and J ends lost 5 bases and 3 bases, in that order; junction bases with no gene match: 6. CDR1 is MNHEY and CDR2 is SMNVEV in the germline V gene (reference sequence). The CDR3 has 15 residues. CDR3 nucleotide sequence: TGTGCCAGCAGTGTCGGGACAGGGGGTGTCTACGAGCAGTACTTC. Translated: CASSVGTGGVYEQYF.

The chain has TRBV3-1 and TRBJ2-7, with D hard to call. CDR1 and CDR2 from the germline V gene are LGHDT and YNNKEL (reference sequence). The length of the CDR3 is 14 residues. V lost 5 bases to trimming and J lost 3 bases, with 14 bases between them. CDR3 DNA: TGTGCCAGCAGCGGTCAGCTGGTGAGCTACGAGCAGTACTTC. Translation gives CASSGQLVSYEQYF.

The chain is built from TRBV6-5 and TRBJ2-6, with 7 bases lining up with TRBD1. Germline-derived CDR1 and CDR2 are MNHEY and SVGAGI. Trimming removed 0 bases from V and 0 bases from J; junction bases left unmatched: 2. The CDR3 sequence is 17 residues long. The CDR3 DNA reads TGTGCCAGCAGTTACTCCTGGGACAGCTCTGGGGCCAACGTCCTGACTTTC. Its translation is CASSYSWDSSGANVLTF.

This clonotype was observed at least ten times. The chain recombines TRBV12-3 or TRBV12-4 with TRBJ2-3, with 7 bases fitting TRBD2. This CDR3 has 16 residues. V dropped 5 bases and J dropped 4; count of bases not matched to a gene: 12. The CDR3 sequence: CASSPPSAGLADTQYF. Written as DNA, the CDR3 is TGTGCCAGCAGTCCCCCCTCAGCGGGGTTAGCAGATACGCAGTATTTT.

This sequence joins TRBV10-3 and TRBJ2-1; D gene uncertain. CDR1 and CDR2 from the germline V gene are ENHRY and SYGVKD. The V end lost 2 bases, the J end lost 8 bases, and 13 bases lay between the germline ends. CDR3 length: 14 amino acids. Written as DNA, the CDR3 is TGTGCCATCAGTGAGGCATTATTAGGCTATGAGCAGTTCTTC. Encoded protein: CAISEALLGYEQFF.

This clonotype showed up just a few times. CDR3 protein: CASSLGPLGGEQYF. The CDR3 nucleotides read TGCGCCAGCAGCCTCGGTCCCCTGGGAGGGGAGCAGTACTTC. This chain links TRBV4-1 with TRBJ2-7; 7 bases line up with TRBD2. Germline values: CDR1 MGHRA, CDR2 YSYEKL. The V and J ends lost 4 bases and 7 bases, in that order; junction bases with no gene match: 10. There are 14 residues in the CDR3.

V gene TRBV6-5 combines with J gene TRBJ2-3, with D perhaps matching TRBD2 (6 bases). V shed 0 bases and J shed 4 bases, with 14 bases lying between them. The CDR3 runs 16 residues. CDR1 and CDR2 from the germline V gene are MNHEY and SVGAGI. The CDR3 spells CASSYSAGTQADTQYF. In DNA form, the CDR3 reads TGTGCCAGCAGTTACTCGGCGGGGACTCAGGCAGATACGCAGTATTTT.

The chain is built from TRBV7-2 and TRBJ1-1; 8 nucleotides line up with TRBD1. Germline CDR1 SGHTA, CDR2 FQGNSA. The CDR3 has 18 residues. J lost 7 bases, V lost 4 bases, and 20 bases had no gene match. In DNA form, the CDR3 reads TGTGCCAGCAGCTCCCCCTGGGGCAGGGGGCGACGTTTTCGTGAAGCTTTCTTT. Translation: CASSSPWGRGRRFREAFF. The full variable domain, completed using reference TRBV7-2 and TRBJ1-1, is GAGVSQSPSNKVTEKGKDVELRCDPISGHTALYWYRQSLGQGLEFLIYFQGNSAPDKSGLPSDRFSAERTGGSVSTLTIQRTQQEDSAVYLCASSSPWGRGRRFREAFFGQGTRLTVV.